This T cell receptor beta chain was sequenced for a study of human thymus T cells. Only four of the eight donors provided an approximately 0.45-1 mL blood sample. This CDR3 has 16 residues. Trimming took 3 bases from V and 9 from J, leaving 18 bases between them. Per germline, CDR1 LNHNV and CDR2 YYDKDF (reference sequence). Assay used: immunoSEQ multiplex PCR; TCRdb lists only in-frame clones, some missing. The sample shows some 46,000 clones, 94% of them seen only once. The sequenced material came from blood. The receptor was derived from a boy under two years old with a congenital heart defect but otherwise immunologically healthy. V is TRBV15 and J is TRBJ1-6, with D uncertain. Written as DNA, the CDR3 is TGTGCCACCAGCAGGACCGCCCAACGGGTTGGTTCACCCCTCCACTTT. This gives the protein CATSRTAQRVGSPLHF.